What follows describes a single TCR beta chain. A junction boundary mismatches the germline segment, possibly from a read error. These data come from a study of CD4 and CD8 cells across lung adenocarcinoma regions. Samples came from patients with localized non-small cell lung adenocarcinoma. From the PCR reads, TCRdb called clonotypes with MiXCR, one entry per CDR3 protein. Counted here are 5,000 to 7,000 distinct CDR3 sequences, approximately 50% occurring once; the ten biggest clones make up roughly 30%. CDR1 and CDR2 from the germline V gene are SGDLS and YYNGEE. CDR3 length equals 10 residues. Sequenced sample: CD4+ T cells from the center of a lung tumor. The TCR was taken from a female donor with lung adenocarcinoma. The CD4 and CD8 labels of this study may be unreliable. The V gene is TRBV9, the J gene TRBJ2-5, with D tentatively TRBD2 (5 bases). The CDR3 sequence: CAMRAATLTW. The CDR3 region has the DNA TGTGCCATGCGGGCGGCCACGCTCACCTGG.